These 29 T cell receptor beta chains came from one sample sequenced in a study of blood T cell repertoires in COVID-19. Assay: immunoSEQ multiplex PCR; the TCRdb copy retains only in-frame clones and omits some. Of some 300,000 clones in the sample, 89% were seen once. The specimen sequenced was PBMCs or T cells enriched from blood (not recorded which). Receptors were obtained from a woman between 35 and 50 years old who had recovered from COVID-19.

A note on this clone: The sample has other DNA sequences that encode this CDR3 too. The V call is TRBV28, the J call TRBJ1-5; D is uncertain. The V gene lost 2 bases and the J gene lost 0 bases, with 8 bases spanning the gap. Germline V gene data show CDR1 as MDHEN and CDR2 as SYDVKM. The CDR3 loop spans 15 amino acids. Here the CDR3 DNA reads TGTGCCAGCAGTTTAGGAGGATATAGCAATCAGCCCCAGCATTTT. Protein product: CASSLGGYSNQPQHF.

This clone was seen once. The CDR3 sequence: CASSLFQGQGAHEQYF. The CDR3 DNA reads as TGCGCCAGCAGCTTGTTCCAGGGACAGGGGGCGCACGAGCAGTACTTC. The V and J genes are TRBV5-1 and TRBJ2-7, with 12 bases lining up with TRBD1. V lost 1 base to trimming and J lost 5 bases; unmatched junction nucleotides: 7. The germline V gene has CDR1 SGHRS and CDR2 YFSETQ. The CDR3 sequence is 16 residues long. Drawing the rest from reference TRBV5-1 and TRBJ2-7, the complete variable domain is KAGVTQTPRYLIKTRGQQVTLSCSPISGHRSVSWYQQTPGQGLQFLFEYFSETQRNKGNFPGRFSGRQFSNSRSEMNVSTLELGDSALYLCASSLFQGQGAHEQYFGPGTRLTVT.

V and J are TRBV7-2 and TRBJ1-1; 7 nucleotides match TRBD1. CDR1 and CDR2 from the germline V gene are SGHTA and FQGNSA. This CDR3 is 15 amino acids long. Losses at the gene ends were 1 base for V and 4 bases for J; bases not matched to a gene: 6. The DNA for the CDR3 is TGTGCCAGCAGCTTAGAAGACAGGGATGTCACTGAAGCTTTCTTT. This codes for CASSLEDRDVTEAFF.

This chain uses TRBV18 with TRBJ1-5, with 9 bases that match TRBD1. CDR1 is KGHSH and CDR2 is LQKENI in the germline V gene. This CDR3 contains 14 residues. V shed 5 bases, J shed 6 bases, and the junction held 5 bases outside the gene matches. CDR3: CASSWTGEAQPQHF. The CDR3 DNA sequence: TGTGCCAGCTCATGGACAGGGGAGGCTCAGCCCCAGCATTTT.

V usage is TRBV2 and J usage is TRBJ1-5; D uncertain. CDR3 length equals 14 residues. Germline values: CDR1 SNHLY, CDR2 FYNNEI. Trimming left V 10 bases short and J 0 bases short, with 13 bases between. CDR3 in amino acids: CATRERASNQPQHF. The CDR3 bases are TGTGCCACCCGGGAGCGGGCTAGCAATCAGCCCCAGCATTTT.

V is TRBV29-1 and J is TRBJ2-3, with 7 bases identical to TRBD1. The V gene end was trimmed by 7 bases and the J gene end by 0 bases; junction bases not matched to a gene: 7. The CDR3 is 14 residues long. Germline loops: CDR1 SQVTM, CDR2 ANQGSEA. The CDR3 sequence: CSAPGQQSTDTQYF. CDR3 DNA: TGCAGCGCTCCGGGACAGCAAAGCACAGATACGCAGTATTTT.

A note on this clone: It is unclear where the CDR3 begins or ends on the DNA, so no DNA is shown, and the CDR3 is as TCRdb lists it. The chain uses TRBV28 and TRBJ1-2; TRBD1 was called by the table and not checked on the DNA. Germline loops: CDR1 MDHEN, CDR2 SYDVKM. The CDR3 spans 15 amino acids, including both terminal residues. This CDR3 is CASSSSTGPNYGYTF.

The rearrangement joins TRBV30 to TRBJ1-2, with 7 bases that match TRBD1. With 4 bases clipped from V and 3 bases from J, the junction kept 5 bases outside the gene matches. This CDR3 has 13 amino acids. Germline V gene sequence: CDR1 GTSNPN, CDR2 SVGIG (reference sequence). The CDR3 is CAWMGDRDYGYTF. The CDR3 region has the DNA TGTGCCTGGATGGGAGACAGGGACTATGGCTACACCTTC. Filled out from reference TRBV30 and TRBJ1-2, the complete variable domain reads SQTIHQWPATLVQPVGSPLSLECTVEGTSNPNLYWYRQAAGRGLQLLFYSVGIGQISSEVPQNLSASRPQDRQFILSSKKLLLSDSGFYLCAWMGDRDYGYTFGSGTRLTVV.

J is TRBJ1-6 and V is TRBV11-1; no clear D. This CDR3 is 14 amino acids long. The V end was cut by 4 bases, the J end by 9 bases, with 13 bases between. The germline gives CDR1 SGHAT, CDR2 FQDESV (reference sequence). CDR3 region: CASSSFGNTSPLHF. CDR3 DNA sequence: TGTGCCAGCAGCTCATTCGGGAATACTTCACCCCTCCACTTT.

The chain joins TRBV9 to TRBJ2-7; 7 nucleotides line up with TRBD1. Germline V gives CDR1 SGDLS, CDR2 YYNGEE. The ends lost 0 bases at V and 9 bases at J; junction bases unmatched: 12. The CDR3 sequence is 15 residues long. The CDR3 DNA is TGTGCCAGCAGCGTAGACCCCAGGGGGATAGACGGGCAGTACTTC. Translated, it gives CASSVDPRGIDGQYF.

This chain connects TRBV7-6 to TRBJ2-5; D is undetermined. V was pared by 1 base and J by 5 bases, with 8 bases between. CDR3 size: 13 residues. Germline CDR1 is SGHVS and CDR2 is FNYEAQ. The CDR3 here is CASSLGLEETQYF. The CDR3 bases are TGTGCCAGCAGCTTAGGCTTGGAGGAGACCCAGTACTTC.

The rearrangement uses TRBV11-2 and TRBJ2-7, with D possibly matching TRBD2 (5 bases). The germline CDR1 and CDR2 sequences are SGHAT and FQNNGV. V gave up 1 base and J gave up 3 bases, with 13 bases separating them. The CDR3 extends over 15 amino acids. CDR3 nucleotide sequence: TGTGCCAGCAGCTTAGTGACCGGGGAAGGCTACGAGCAGTACTTC. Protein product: CASSLVTGEGYEQYF.

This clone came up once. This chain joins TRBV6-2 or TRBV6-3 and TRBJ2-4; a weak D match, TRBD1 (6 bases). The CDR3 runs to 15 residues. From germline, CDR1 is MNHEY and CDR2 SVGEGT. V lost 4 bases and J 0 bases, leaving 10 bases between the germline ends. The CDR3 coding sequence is TGTGCCAGCAGTTTCCAGGGGCTAGCCAAAAACATTCAGTACTTC. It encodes CASSFQGLAKNIQYF.

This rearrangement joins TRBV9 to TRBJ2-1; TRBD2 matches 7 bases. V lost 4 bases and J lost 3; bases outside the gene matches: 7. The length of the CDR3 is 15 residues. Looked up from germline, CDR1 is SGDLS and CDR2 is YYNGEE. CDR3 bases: TGTGCCAGCAGCACACGGGGGACTAACTACAATGAGCAGTTCTTC. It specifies CASSTRGTNYNEQFF.

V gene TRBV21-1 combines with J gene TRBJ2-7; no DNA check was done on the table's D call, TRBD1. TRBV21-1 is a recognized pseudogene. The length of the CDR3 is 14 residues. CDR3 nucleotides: TGTGCCAGCAGCCCTAGACAGGGGGGTGGGGAGCAGTACTTC. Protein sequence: CASSPRQGGGEQYF.

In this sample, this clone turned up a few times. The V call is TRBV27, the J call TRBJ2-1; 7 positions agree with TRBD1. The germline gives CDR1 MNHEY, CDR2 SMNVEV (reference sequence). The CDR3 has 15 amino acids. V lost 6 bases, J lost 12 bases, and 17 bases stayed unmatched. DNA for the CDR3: TGTGCCAGCAGGCAAACAGGGGTGATGGAGAGGGGGCAGTTCTTC. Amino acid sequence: CASRQTGVMERGQFF.

The CDR3 here is CASSPDRGRRNTEAFF. CDR3 DNA sequence: TGCGCCAGCAGCCCGGACAGGGGGCGAAGGAACACTGAAGCTTTCTTT. This chain connects TRBV5-1 to TRBJ1-1; 11 positions agree with TRBD1. The V segment lost 4 bases and the J segment 1 base; nucleotides outside the gene matches: 6. Germline V lookup: CDR1 SGHRS, CDR2 YFSETQ. The CDR3 is 16 residues long.

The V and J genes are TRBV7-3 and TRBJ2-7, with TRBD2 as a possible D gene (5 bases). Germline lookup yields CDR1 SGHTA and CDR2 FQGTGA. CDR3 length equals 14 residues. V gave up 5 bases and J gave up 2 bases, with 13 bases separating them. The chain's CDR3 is CASSPGVEAYEQYF. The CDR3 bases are TGTGCCAGCAGCCCCGGGGTAGAAGCCTACGAGCAGTACTTC.

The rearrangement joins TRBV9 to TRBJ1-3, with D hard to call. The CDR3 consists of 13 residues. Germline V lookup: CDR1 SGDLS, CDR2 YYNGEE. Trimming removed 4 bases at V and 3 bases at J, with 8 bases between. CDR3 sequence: CASSPLDGNTIYF. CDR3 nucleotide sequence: TGTGCCAGCAGCCCCCTAGATGGAAACACCATATATTTT.

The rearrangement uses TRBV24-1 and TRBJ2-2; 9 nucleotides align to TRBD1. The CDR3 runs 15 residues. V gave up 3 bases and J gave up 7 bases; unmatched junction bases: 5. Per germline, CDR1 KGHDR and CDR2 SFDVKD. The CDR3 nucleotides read TGTGCCACCAGTGATAGGGACAGGGTAGTCGGGGAGCTGTTTTTT. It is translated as CATSDRDRVVGELFF.

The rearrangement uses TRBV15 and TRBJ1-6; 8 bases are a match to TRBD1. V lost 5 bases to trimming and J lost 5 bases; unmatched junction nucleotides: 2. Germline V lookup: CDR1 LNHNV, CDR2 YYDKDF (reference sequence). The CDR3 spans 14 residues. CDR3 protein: CATSSDRDNSPLHF. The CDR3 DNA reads TGTGCCACCAGCTCGGACAGGGATAATTCACCCCTCCACTTT.

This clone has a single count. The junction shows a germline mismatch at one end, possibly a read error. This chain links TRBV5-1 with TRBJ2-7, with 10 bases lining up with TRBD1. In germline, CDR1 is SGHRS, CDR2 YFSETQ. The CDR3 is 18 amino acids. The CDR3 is CASSQGQGGAGFVYEQYF. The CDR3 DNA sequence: TGTGCCAGCAGCCAAGGACAGGGGGGAGCTGGGTTCGTCTACGAGCAGTACTTC.

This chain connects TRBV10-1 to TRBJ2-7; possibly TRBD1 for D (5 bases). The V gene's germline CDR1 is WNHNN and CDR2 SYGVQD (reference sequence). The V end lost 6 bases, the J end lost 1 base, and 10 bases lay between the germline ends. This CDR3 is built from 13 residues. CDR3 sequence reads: CASSDAGSYEQYF. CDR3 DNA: TGCGCCAGCAGCGACGCAGGGTCCTACGAGCAGTACTTC.

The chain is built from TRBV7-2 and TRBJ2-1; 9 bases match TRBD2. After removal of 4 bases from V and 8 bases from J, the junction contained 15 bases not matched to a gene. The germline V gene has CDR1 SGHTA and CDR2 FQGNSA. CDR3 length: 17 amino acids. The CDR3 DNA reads TGTGCCAGCAGCTCGGGGAGGAGGCTAGCGGGGCGCGATGAGCAGTTCTTC. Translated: CASSSGRRLAGRDEQFF.

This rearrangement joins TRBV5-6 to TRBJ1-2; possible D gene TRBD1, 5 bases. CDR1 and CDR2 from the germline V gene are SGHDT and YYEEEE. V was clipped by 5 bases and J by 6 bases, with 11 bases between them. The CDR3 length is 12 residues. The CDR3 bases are TGTGCCAGCAGTCCCCAGGGTAATGGCTACACCTTC. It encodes CASSPQGNGYTF.

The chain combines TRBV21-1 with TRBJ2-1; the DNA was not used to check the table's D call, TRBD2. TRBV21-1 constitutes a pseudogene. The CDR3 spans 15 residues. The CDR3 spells CASSKGGLPYNEQFF. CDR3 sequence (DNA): TGTGCCAGCAGCAAAGGGGGACTTCCCTACAATGAGCAGTTCTTC.

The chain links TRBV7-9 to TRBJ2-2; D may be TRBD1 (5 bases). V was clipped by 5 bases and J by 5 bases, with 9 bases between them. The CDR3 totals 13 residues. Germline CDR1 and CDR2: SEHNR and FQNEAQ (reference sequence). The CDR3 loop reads CASSPPGTGELFF. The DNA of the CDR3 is TGTGCCAGCAGCCCTCCAGGGACCGGGGAGCTGTTTTTT.

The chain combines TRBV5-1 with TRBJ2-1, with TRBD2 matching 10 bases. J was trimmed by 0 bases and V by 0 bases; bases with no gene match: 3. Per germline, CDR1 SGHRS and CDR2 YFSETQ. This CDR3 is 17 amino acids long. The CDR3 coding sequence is TGCGCCAGCAGCTTGGTGCCTAGCGGGAGCTCCTACAATGAGCAGTTCTTC. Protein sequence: CASSLVPSGSSYNEQFF.

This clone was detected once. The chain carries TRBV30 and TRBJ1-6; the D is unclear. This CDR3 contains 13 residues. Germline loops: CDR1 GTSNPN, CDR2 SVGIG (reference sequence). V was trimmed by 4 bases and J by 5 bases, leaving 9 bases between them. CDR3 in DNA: TGTGCCTGGACAGAGGGAAATAATTCACCCCTCCACTTT. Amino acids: CAWTEGNNSPLHF.